The 23 T cell receptor beta chains given below trace back to one sample, sequenced in a study of shared clonotypes between healthy human individuals. Data came from immunoSEQ multiplex PCR; TCRdb stores just in-frame clones and leaves some out. The sample has about 520,000 clones, 60% to 80% seen once. The sequenced material came from PBMCs. The source of these receptors is a woman between 40 and 50 years old in good health. Some clones in this sample may be carry-over from other donors' samples.

This chain links TRBV28 with TRBJ2-1, with 8 bases fitting TRBD1. The V segment lost 2 bases and the J segment 6 bases; nucleotides outside the gene matches: 6. Germline CDR1 and CDR2: MDHEN and SYDVKM. The CDR3 is 15 residues long. DNA of the CDR3: TGTGCCAGCAGTTTAGCTGCAGGGGGCTTCAATGAGCAGTTCTTC. Translated: CASSLAAGGFNEQFF.

The V gene is TRBV28, the J gene TRBJ1-2; the match to TRBD1 covers 8 bases. J gave up 2 bases and V 7 bases, and 15 bases lay outside the gene matches. The CDR3 runs 17 residues. In germline, CDR1 is MDHEN, CDR2 SYDVKM. CDR3 amino acids: CASTNRGTGPINYGYTF. The CDR3 DNA sequence: TGTGCCAGCACTAATAGGGGGACAGGCCCTATCAACTATGGCTACACCTTC.

The V and J genes are TRBV6-1 and TRBJ2-7; perhaps TRBD2 as D (6 bases). The end of the DNA fits TRBJ2-1 better, so the J call may be wrong. The germline gives CDR1 MNHNS, CDR2 SASEGT. This CDR3 is built from 13 residues. The CDR3 loop is CASSEGLEGEQFF. Written as DNA, the CDR3 is TGTGCCAGCAGTGAAGGACTAGAGGGTGAGCAGTTCTTC.

The V gene is TRBV2, the J gene TRBJ2-7; TRBD1 matches 8 bases. The germline gives CDR1 SNHLY, CDR2 FYNNEI. V gave up 9 bases and J gave up 3 bases; unmatched junction bases: 10. The CDR3 is 14 amino acids. This CDR3 is CASSGQGMVYEQYF. The CDR3 DNA follows: TGTGCCAGTTCAGGACAGGGAATGGTCTACGAGCAGTACTTC.

To note about this clone: Being one base from a much bigger clone, this may be a read error. The chain recombines TRBV5-6 with TRBJ2-2; TRBD1 agrees at 9 bases. J gave up 0 bases and V 4 bases, and 1 base lay outside the gene matches. The germline CDR1 and CDR2 sequences are SGHDT and YYEEEE. The CDR3 consists of 15 residues. CDR3 sequence: CASSGDRANTGELFF. Written as DNA, the CDR3 is TGTGCCAGCAGCGGGGACAGGGCGAACACCGGGGAGCTGTTTTTT.

In this sample, this clone turned up a few times. The rearrangement uses TRBV15 and TRBJ2-1; TRBD2 matches at 7 bases. J was trimmed by 0 bases and V by 1 base; bases with no gene match: 12. This CDR3 region has 19 residues. The V gene's germline CDR1 is LNHNV and CDR2 YYDKDF (reference sequence). CDR3 residues: CATSRAKASGQNSYNEQFF. The CDR3 nucleotides are TGTGCCACCAGCAGAGCTAAGGCTAGCGGTCAAAACTCCTACAATGAGCAGTTCTTC.

The genes are TRBV28 and TRBJ2-3, with no clear D. The V gene lost 6 bases and the J gene lost 12 bases, with 13 bases spanning the gap. Germline CDR1 is MDHEN and CDR2 is SYDVKM. The CDR3 loop spans 11 amino acids. CDR3 coding DNA: TGTGCCAGCAGCCCTCCGATTAGCCAGTATTTT. This gives the protein CASSPPISQYF.

Only one count was recorded for this clone. The J gene is TRBJ1-2, the V gene TRBV9; 8 nucleotides agree with TRBD1. CDR1 SGDLS and CDR2 YYNGEE come from the germline V gene. V was pared by 3 bases and J by 4 bases, with 8 bases of the junction left unmatched. The CDR3 extends over 15 amino acids. CDR3 coding DNA: TGTGCCAGCAGCGGGGCCGGACAGGGTTCCTATGGCTACACCTTC. The encoded protein is CASSGAGQGSYGYTF.

The chain recombines TRBV7-6 with TRBJ2-5; TRBD2 might be the D (6 bases). The length of the CDR3 is 14 residues. Deletions cut 1 base from V and 2 bases from J, with 8 bases between. The V gene's germline CDR1 is SGHVS and CDR2 FNYEAQ. CDR3 in amino acids: CASSLVGLQETQYF. The DNA for the CDR3 is TGTGCCAGCAGCTTAGTTGGACTACAAGAGACCCAGTACTTC.

The rearrangement links TRBV4-1 to TRBJ1-1; TRBD1 agrees at 9 bases. After removal of 0 bases from V and 3 bases from J, the junction contained 5 bases not matched to a gene. The CDR3 covers 16 residues. Germline lookup yields CDR1 MGHRA and CDR2 YSYEKL. CDR3 DNA: TGCGCCAGCAGCCAAGAAGGGACAGGGTGGGACACTGAAGCTTTCTTT. Its translation: CASSQEGTGWDTEAFF.

The V and J genes are TRBV6-1 and TRBJ2-1, with 12 nucleotides matching TRBD2. The CDR3 is made up of 17 amino acids. The ends lost 4 bases at V and 1 base at J; junction bases unmatched: 5. Germline CDR1 MNHNS, CDR2 SASEGT. Written as DNA, the CDR3 is TGTGCCAGCAGTGCCCGGGGACTAGCGGGTTCCTACAATGAGCAGTTCTTC. Translated: CASSARGLAGSYNEQFF.

V is TRBV28 and J is TRBJ1-3, with 9 bases aligning to TRBD1. The CDR3 runs 14 residues. Germline V CDR1 and CDR2: MDHEN, SYDVKM. V shed 7 bases, J shed 6 bases, and the junction held 7 bases outside the gene matches. CDR3 nucleotide sequence: TGTGCCAGCATGGGTTGGACAGGGGAAAACACCATATATTTT. Its translation: CASMGWTGENTIYF.

This clone was seen only a few times. The chain employs TRBV7-9 and TRBJ1-2; D gene uncertain. The germline V and J ends were trimmed by 2 bases and 7 bases, with 5 bases remaining between them. CDR3 length equals 11 residues. The germline CDR1 and CDR2 sequences are SEHNR and FQNEAQ (reference sequence). The CDR3 DNA sequence: TGTGCCAGCAGCTTAACCGGTGGCTACACCTTC. Translating it yields CASSLTGGYTF. Filled out from reference TRBV7-9 and TRBJ1-2, the complete variable domain reads DTGVSQNPRHKITKRGQNVTFRCDPISEHNRLYWYRQTLGQGPEFLTYFQNEAQLEKSRLLSDRFSAERPKGSFSTLEIQRTEQGDSAMYLCASSLTGGYTFGSGTRLTVV.

In its sample, this clone was seen once. The chain combines TRBV5-5 with TRBJ2-6; D may be TRBD2 (5 bases). Per the germline V gene, CDR1 is SGHKS and CDR2 is YYEKEE (reference sequence). Trimming cost V 6 bases and J 8 bases, with 15 bases left between them. The CDR3 covers 14 residues. In DNA, the CDR3 is TGTGCCAGCATTCTTGGACTCGGCTCCAACGTCCTGACTTTC. Its translation is CASILGLGSNVLTF.

In this sample, this clone turned up a few times. J is TRBJ2-7 and V is TRBV19, with D hard to call. The ends were cut back, 3 bases at V and 2 bases at J, with 11 bases in the middle. The CDR3 runs to 14 residues. Germline-derived CDR1 and CDR2 are LNHDA and SQIVND (reference sequence). The CDR3 DNA is TGTGCCAGTAGTATCCGTCTAGGGACCTACGAGCAGTACTTC. It is translated as CASSIRLGTYEQYF.

The chain links TRBV18 to TRBJ2-7; 9 bases line up with TRBD1. This CDR3 has 15 amino acids. With 0 bases clipped from V and 6 bases from J, the junction kept 6 bases outside the gene matches. CDR1 is KGHSH, CDR2 LQKENI, per germline. The CDR3 nucleotides are TGTGCCAGCTCACCACCGGTACAGGGGGCAGGCGAGCAGTACTTC. Protein sequence: CASSPPVQGAGEQYF.

This sequence joins TRBV28 and TRBJ2-6; TRBD1 matches 9 bases. Germline V gene sequence: CDR1 MDHEN, CDR2 SYDVKM. V shed 4 bases, J shed 0 bases, and the junction held 4 bases outside the gene matches. The CDR3 sequence is 17 residues long. CDR3 residues: CASSWTGVLSGANVLTF. CDR3 DNA sequence: TGTGCCAGCAGTTGGACAGGGGTCCTCTCTGGGGCCAACGTCCTGACTTTC. Together with reference TRBV28 and TRBJ2-6, the CDR3 gives the full variable domain: DVKVTQSSRYLVKRTGEKVFLECVQDMDHENMFWYRQDPGLGLRLIYFSYDVKMKEKGDIPEGYSVSREKKERFSLILESASTNQTSMYLCASSWTGVLSGANVLTFGAGSRLTVL.

The rearrangement uses TRBV7-2 and TRBJ2-7, with D maybe TRBD1 (5 bases). Germline loops: CDR1 SGHTA, CDR2 FQGNSA. This CDR3 contains 14 residues. The ends were cut back, 3 bases at V and 6 bases at J, with 15 bases in the middle. The chain's CDR3 is CASSFLSQGSEQYF. The CDR3 coding sequence is TGTGCCAGCAGCTTTCTCAGCCAGGGTAGCGAGCAGTACTTC. The complete variable domain, with remaining parts taken from reference TRBV7-2 and TRBJ2-7, reads GAGVSQSPSNKVTEKGKDVELRCDPISGHTALYWYRQSLGQGLEFLIYFQGNSAPDKSGLPSDRFSAERTGGSVSTLTIQRTQQEDSAVYLCASSFLSQGSEQYFGPGTRLTVT.

The chain is built from TRBV4-1 and TRBJ2-2; D possibly matches TRBD1 or TRBD2 (5 bases each). The ends were cut back, 0 bases at V and 8 bases at J, with 19 bases in the middle. CDR3 length: 17 residues. CDR1 and CDR2 from the germline V gene are MGHRA and YSYEKL. CDR3 coding DNA: TGCGCCAGCAGCCAAGAGCTCACCCCGGGACCCAGAGGGGAGCTGTTTTTT. This translates into CASSQELTPGPRGELFF.

In its sample, this clone was seen a few times. The chain joins TRBV15 to TRBJ2-7; 8 bases match TRBD1. CDR3 size: 14 residues. Losses at the gene ends were 5 bases for V and 5 bases for J; bases not matched to a gene: 8. CDR1 and CDR2 (germline): LNHNV, YYDKDF (reference sequence). The CDR3 reads CATSGRTGPNEQYF. DNA of the CDR3: TGTGCCACCAGCGGCCGGACAGGGCCCAACGAGCAGTACTTC.

The rearrangement uses TRBV27 and TRBJ2-3; TRBD1 aligns across 10 bases. The CDR3 sequence is 16 residues long. After removal of 5 bases from V and 7 bases from J, the junction contained 12 bases not matched to a gene. Per germline, CDR1 MNHEY and CDR2 SMNVEV (reference sequence). The CDR3 nucleotides are TGTGCCAGCAGTGCCCCGGACAGGGGGTTTATCCATACGCAGTATTTT. Protein product: CASSAPDRGFIHTQYF.

The chain combines TRBV19 with TRBJ2-1; 13 bases agree with TRBD2. The CDR3 has 14 residues. Trimming at V came to 6 bases and at J to 10 bases, leaving 6 bases not matched to a gene. Germline CDR1 reads LNHDA; CDR2 reads SQIVND (reference sequence). The CDR3 loop reads CASSGLAGVWEQFF. The CDR3, as DNA: TGTGCCAGTAGCGGACTAGCGGGAGTTTGGGAGCAGTTCTTC.

The V and J genes are TRBV5-1 and TRBJ2-2; 8 bases agree with TRBD2. The germline gives CDR1 SGHRS, CDR2 YFSETQ. This CDR3 has 15 residues. After removal of 4 bases from V and 2 bases from J, the junction contained 4 bases not matched to a gene. The CDR3 DNA follows: TGCGCCAGCAGCCCCACTAGCGGAAACACCGGGGAGCTGTTTTTT. It specifies CASSPTSGNTGELFF.